This T cell receptor (beta chain) was sequenced in a study of naive and memory T cell subsets (TCRdb year 2017). About the full investigation: Sorted naive and memory T cell subsets from peripheral blood were analyzed in the study using a UMI-based, open-source pipeline for TCR alpha and beta sequencing. IgG serology results and the functional CMV T cell responses were in complete agreement. RNA was DNase-treated and reverse transcribed with TCR constant-region primers, mostly using SuperScript III.

TCR alpha and beta chain libraries were amplified separately from the second PCR step onward. The CMV status of each donor was determined by measuring IFNgamma production from CD4+ T cells after fresh PBMCs had been stimulated overnight with CMV viral lysate. Using Miltenyi beads, CD4 T cells were first positively selected, and CD8 T cells were then positively selected from the CD4-negative fraction. Cells stained for CD3, CD4, CD8, CD45RA, CD27 and a live/dead dye were sorted on a BD Aria II into four subsets by CD45RA and CD27. Blood came from three healthy volunteers, each fractionated into CD4 and CD8 T cells and then into four differentiation subsets. Approximately 130 ml of peripheral blood was drawn per donor, and PBMC were isolated by Ficoll-Paque PLUS density-gradient centrifugation. Sorted cells were lysed in RLT buffer, after which RNA was extracted using a Qiagen RNeasy kit and stored at -80 degrees C.

The germline V gene sets CDR1 to SQVTM and CDR2 to ANQGSEA. The V end loses 4 bases and the J end loses 0 bases, and a stretch of 7 bases separates them. The CDR3 goes from the cysteine to the phenylalanine over 12 residues. Just the 36-base CDR3 DNA is kept, in frame starting at base 1. The library was made by UMI-ligation and nested PCR. To cover both TRBC1 and TRBC2, the beta constant-region primer consisted of an equimolar mix of two oligonucleotides. A single-stranded oligonucleotide carrying the SP2 primer and a 12-nucleotide UMI was ligated to the 3' end of the cDNA by T4 RNA ligase 1. The ligated cDNA went through four rounds of PCR with nested alpha and beta constant-region primers together with the SP2 primer. The ligation reaction was incubated at 16°C for about 20-25 hours. PCR2 was usually performed as a SYBR Green qPCR and halted at a preset threshold so that over-amplification would not occur. Apart from the first purification, every purification step used Agencourt AMPure XP magnetic beads. Libraries were quantified by Qubit and checked on a TapeStation, where a main peak was expected near 650 bp. Pooled libraries were sequenced on an Illumina MiSeq using v2 2x251 paired-end kits, and typically roughly 0.95-2.2 million reads were obtained per sample. Each sample's library went into the pool at approximately 4.2 nM, and roughly 4.5-8% PhiX was added to help with cluster recognition. Concerning the study's data processing: Decombinator assigned V and J genes to Demultiplexor-processed FASTQ reads by tag matching, allowing a single base-pair mismatch. By using UMIs, Collapsinator corrected both sequencing errors and the frequency errors caused by PCR heterogeneity. CDR3Translator translated TCRs and extracted CDR3s from the conserved cysteine to the FGXG phenylalanine, flagging non-productive sequences. Gini, Shannon entropy and inverse Simpson indices were calculated on repertoires subsampled to equal numbers of UMI-defined TCRs. Clonotype abundance distributions were fitted to a power law by maximum likelihood within the linear range. Similar UMI counts, unique TCR numbers and clonal distributions were obtained with the pipeline and with MIGEC on one naive CD8 sample. One analysis removed from the naive repertoire any naive TCRs that were also found in any memory subset from the same donor. Repertoires were searched for about 7,000 CMV-associated CDR3 sequences compiled from VDJdb and a published dataset. TCRdb redid the processing of the public reads, applying fastp at Q25 and MiXCR, and retained in-frame beta chains. Each CDR3 protein gets just one entry, which takes the most common genes and DNA from the rows behind it. The V and J calls and clone size come from TCRdb's table, not from the authors' own analysis. Within this sample are 130,000 to 150,000 distinct CDR3 sequences, with about a sixth of them counted one time only. Just over 0.14% of the sample rests with the top ten.

The paper's findings and limits, for the study overall: A few larger clonotypes were found in naive repertoires, especially CD8, and these larger clonotypes were possibly memory cells re-expressing CD45RA. A power law was followed by TCR abundance, with an exponent that differed between naive and memory subsets but was consistent across the three individuals. A clonotype was defined as a single alpha or beta chain sequence rather than as a paired alpha/beta receptor. After error correction, only a single occurrence was seen for over 85% of naive TCR sequences, so much steeper abundance distributions were produced than in memory subsets. RNA-based TCR counts may be affected by expression changes linked to T cell activation and differentiation. The repertoire findings for the naive and memory subsets could not be validated, as no ground truth was available. In both CD4 and CD8 cells, a rise in Gini index and a fall in Shannon and inverse Simpson diversity were observed from naive through CM, EM and EMRA.

Concerning this clonotype: What antigen it recognizes has not been identified. The sample holds no much larger clone one base away, and base qualities are not on file.

The chain is encoded by TRBV29-1 joined to TRBJ2-7, with the D gene call left open. This receptor was identified in a human donor in good health. The sequenced sample consisted of naive CD4+ T cells from blood. The meaning of the sample's cell subset or site label: naive T cells, CD45RA high CD27+. The nucleotide sequence reads as follows: TGCAGCGTTGTTGAGAACTCCTACGAGCAGTACTTC. Its protein product is CSVVENSYEQYF.